Listed below are T cell receptor beta chains from one sample, sequenced in a study of blood T cell repertoires in COVID-19. Libraries were prepared by immunoSEQ multiplex PCR; TCRdb keeps only in-frame clonotypes and omits some of them. The sample contains approximately 340,000 clones, about 91% of which appear only once. The sample comprised peripheral blood. The origin of the receptors is a man aged 25 to 40 with COVID-19, enrolled during active disease. CDR3s include the opening cysteine and the closing phenylalanine or tryptophan. A D gene is named only where the DNA matches it firmly. Clone sizes are given selectively: once, few, many, or a class where the clone is expanded.

CDR3aa	CDR3nt	d_gene	j_gene	abundance	v_gene
CASKSTGSYGYTF	TGTGCCAGTAAATCGACAGGGTCCTATGGCTACACCTTC	TRBD1	TRBJ1-2	-	TRBV19
CASSPGGKRTLGEQYF	TGTGCCAGCAGCCCCGGGGGGAAGCGGACCCTTGGCGAGCAGTACTTC	TRBD2	TRBJ2-7	-	TRBV14
CASRTGVAGELFF	TGCGCCAGCCGAACAGGGGTTGCCGGGGAGCTGTTTTTT	TRBD1	TRBJ2-2	-	TRBV5-1
CATSDPASGNNEQFF	TGTGCCACCAGTGATCCGGCTAGCGGAAACAATGAGCAGTTCTTC	TRBD2	TRBJ2-1	-	TRBV24-1
CASSLVRGAYEQYF	TGTGCCAGCAGTTTGGTCAGGGGAGCCTACGAGCAGTACTTC	-	TRBJ2-7	-	TRBV28
CASSFNLGAGYGYTF	TGTGCCAGCAGCTTTAACTTGGGGGCTGGCTATGGCTACACCTTC	-	TRBJ1-2	few	TRBV7-9
CASNPPGGYYGYTF	TGTGCCAGTAACCCTCCAGGGGGCTACTATGGCTACACCTTC	TRBD1	TRBJ1-2	-	TRBV19
CASSFSSPLSNTIYF	TGTGCCAGCAGCTTTAGCTCTCCCTTGAGTAACACCATATATTTT	-	TRBJ1-3	once	TRBV7-9
CASSPWTGVGTEAFF	TGTGCCAGCTCACCCTGGACAGGGGTGGGCACTGAAGCTTTCTTT	TRBD1	TRBJ1-1	once	TRBV18
CASSLTSGTDNEQFF	TGTGCCAGTAGCTTGACTAGCGGGACGGACAATGAGCAGTTCTTC	TRBD2	TRBJ2-1	-	TRBV19
CSASLEGDIQYF	TGCAGTGCTAGTCTGGAGGGAGACATTCAGTACTTC	-	TRBJ2-4	-	TRBV20-1
CAWSLQGNTEAFF	TGTGCCTGGAGCCTACAGGGGAACACTGAAGCTTTCTTT	-	TRBJ1-1	-	TRBV30
CAWSENRGEKLFF	TGTGCCTGGAGTGAGAACAGGGGGGAAAAACTGTTTTTT	TRBD1	TRBJ1-4	-	TRBV30
CASSPRTGERGYTF	TGCGCCAGCAGCCCTCGGACAGGGGAAAGGGGCTACACCTTC	TRBD1	TRBJ1-2	-	TRBV5-1
CASRIGQGAGTEAFF	TGTGCCAGCAGAATCGGACAGGGGGCGGGCACTGAAGCTTTCTTT	TRBD1	TRBJ1-1	-	TRBV6-5
CASSLVVAGGYEQYF	TGTGCCAGCAGTTTGGTGGTAGCGGGAGGGTACGAGCAGTACTTC	TRBD2	TRBJ2-7	once	TRBV6-5
CATSREYSVGQNEQFF	TGTGCCACCAGCAGAGAATACTCCGTTGGACAAAATGAGCAGTTCTTC	-	TRBJ2-1	-	TRBV15
CASSLKAGLTGELFF	TGTGCCAGCAGCTTAAAGGCGGGGCTAACCGGGGAGCTGTTTTTT	-	TRBJ2-2	-	TRBV7-9
CASGRSGGGETQYF	TGTGCCAGCGGACGGTCAGGGGGCGGAGAGACCCAGTACTTC	TRBD1	TRBJ2-5	-	TRBV6-5
CASSYPRGTYEQYF	TGTGCCAGCAGTTACCCCCGAGGAACCTACGAGCAGTACTTC	-	TRBJ2-7	once	TRBV6-2/TRBV6-3
CASSPPAGQVLRGYTF	TGTGCCAGCTCACCACCGGCAGGACAGGTCTTGAGGGGCTACACCTTC	TRBD1	TRBJ1-2	few	TRBV18
CASSRQGWSETEAFF	TGTGCCAGCAGCAGACAGGGTTGGTCGGAAACTGAAGCTTTCTTT	TRBD1	TRBJ1-1	-	TRBV6-6
CASSSTGLGAFF	TGTGCCAGCAGTTCCACAGGGTTAGGTGCTTTCTTT	-	TRBJ1-1	-	TRBV12-3/TRBV12-4
CASSVGGGASDTQYF	TGTGCCAGCAGCGTAGGCGGGGGGGCGTCAGATACGCAGTATTTT	TRBD2	TRBJ2-3	-	TRBV9
CASSLPRVSYEQYF	TGTGCCAGCAGCTTACCGCGCGTCTCCTACGAGCAGTACTTC	-	TRBJ2-7	-	TRBV7-9
CASSSGTSGNEQFF	TGCGCCAGCAGCTCCGGGACTAGCGGTAATGAGCAGTTCTTC	TRBD2	TRBJ2-1	-	TRBV5-1
CASSWDDRGLGGELFF	TGTGCCAGCAGTTGGGACGATCGGGGGTTAGGCGGGGAGCTGTTTTTT	-	TRBJ2-2	once	TRBV6-5
CASSLVPRGNTEAFF	TGTGCCAGCAGCTTAGTGCCCAGGGGGAACACTGAAGCTTTCTTT	-	TRBJ1-1	few	TRBV13
CASSFPGTSGPGVGQYF	TGTGCCAGCAGCTTTCCTGGGACTAGCGGTCCGGGGGTTGGGCAGTATTTT	TRBD2	TRBJ2-3	-	TRBV7-9
CASSWRDRDGYEQYF	TGTGCCAGTAGTTGGCGTGACAGGGATGGTTACGAGCAGTACTTC	TRBD1	TRBJ2-7	-	TRBV19
CAISEGRDPDTQYF	TGTGCCATCAGTGAGGGGCGGGACCCAGATACGCAGTATTTT	-	TRBJ2-3	-	TRBV10-3
CASRRAGGYGYTF	TGTGCCAGCAGGCGGGCAGGGGGTTATGGCTACACCTTC	TRBD1	TRBJ1-2	-	TRBV27
CASSVDRANSPLHF	TGTGCCAGCAGTGTTGACAGGGCTAATTCACCCCTCCACTTT	TRBD1	TRBJ1-6	-	TRBV2